This T cell receptor (beta chain) was sequenced for a study of cytomegalovirus exposure and HLA in healthy donors. Looking at the study overall: A preliminary data release comprised tens of millions of unique TCRs obtained from HLA-typed donors. General study points: In a later analysis, productive TCRs from donors in an Asian-associated ancestry cluster reportedly carried fewer N-insertions than the cohort mean. The investigators catalogued 150 to 200 TCR beta chains as cytomegalovirus-associated.

Details on this clone: Its antigen is as yet unknown.

It was with 60 Vbeta and 13 Jbeta primers that the PCR ran. Measured with immunoSEQ multiplex PCR; TCRdb has only the in-frame clones, and not every one. The sample includes some 140,000 clones, over 70% of them seen just once. Sample: PBMCs. The sequence derives from a woman in her thirties or forties in good health and CMV-seronegative.

DNA for the CDR3: TGTGCCAGCAGCAAGGGGGATCTGAGGCCCCTCCACTTT. Its protein is CASSKGDLRPLHF. The chain uses TRBV5-5 and TRBJ1-6, with a possible D match to TRBD1 (6 bases). The CDR3 runs 13 residues. Trimming cost V 4 bases and J 13 bases, with 15 bases left between them. The germline CDR1 and CDR2 sequences are SGHKS and YYEKEE (reference sequence).